This T cell receptor (beta chain) was documented in a study of blood T cells in healthy people across ages. Notes on the study in general: A strong correlation between TCR beta diversity and naive T cell percentage was seen. With age, beta diversity per million T cells declined roughly linearly, significantly by 30 to 40.

Notes on this clonotype: Its antigen remains unknown.

A J-beta primer mix and a sample-barcoded 5' primer were used in a second PCR of roughly 7 to 12 cycles. Each cDNA molecule received a tag from a template-switch adaptor that had 12 random nucleotides. One entry per CDR3 protein, called by TCRdb with MiXCR from the 5' RACE reads. The top ten clones hold roughly 6.3% of a sample with roughly 1.4 million distinct CDR3 sequences, roughly 64% of them seen once. This receptor was identified in a man aged 18 to 29 in good health. Sequenced sample: blood.

In DNA, the CDR3 is TGTGCCATCAGTATCGCGGACAGCATCAACCTCTACGAGCAGTACTTC. Translation: CAISIADSINLYEQYF. The chain is built from TRBV10-3 and TRBJ2-5; D might be TRBD1 (6 bases). The DNA end favors TRBJ2-7, so the J call may be wrong. Per the germline V gene, CDR1 is ENHRY and CDR2 is SYGVKD. The CDR3 is 16 residues long.